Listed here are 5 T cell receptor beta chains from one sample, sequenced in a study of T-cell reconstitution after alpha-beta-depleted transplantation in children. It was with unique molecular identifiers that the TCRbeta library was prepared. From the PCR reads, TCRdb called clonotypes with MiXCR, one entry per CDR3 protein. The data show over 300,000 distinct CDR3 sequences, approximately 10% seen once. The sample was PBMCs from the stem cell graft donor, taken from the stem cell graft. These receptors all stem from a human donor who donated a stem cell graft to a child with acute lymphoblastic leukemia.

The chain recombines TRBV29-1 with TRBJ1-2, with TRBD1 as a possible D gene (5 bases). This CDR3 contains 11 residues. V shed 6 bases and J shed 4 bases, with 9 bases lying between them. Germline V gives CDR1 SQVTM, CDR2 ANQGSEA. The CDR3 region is CSVDGAYGYTF. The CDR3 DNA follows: TGCAGCGTGGACGGGGCCTATGGCTACACCTTC.

The CDR3: CASSEGPGQGGYGYTF. The CDR3 nucleotides are TGTGCCAGCAGCGAGGGGCCGGGACAGGGCGGCTATGGCTACACCTTC. V usage is TRBV9 and J usage is TRBJ1-2; TRBD1 matches at 9 bases. Germline V gene data show CDR1 as SGDLS and CDR2 as YYNGEE. J lost 4 bases, V lost 3 bases, and 10 bases had no gene match. The CDR3 is made up of 16 amino acids.

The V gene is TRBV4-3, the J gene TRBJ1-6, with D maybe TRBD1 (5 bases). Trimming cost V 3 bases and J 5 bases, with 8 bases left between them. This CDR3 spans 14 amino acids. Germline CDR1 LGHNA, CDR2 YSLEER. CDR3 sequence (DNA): TGCGCCAGCAGCCACCCAGGGAATAATTCACCCCTCCACTTT. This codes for CASSHPGNNSPLHF.

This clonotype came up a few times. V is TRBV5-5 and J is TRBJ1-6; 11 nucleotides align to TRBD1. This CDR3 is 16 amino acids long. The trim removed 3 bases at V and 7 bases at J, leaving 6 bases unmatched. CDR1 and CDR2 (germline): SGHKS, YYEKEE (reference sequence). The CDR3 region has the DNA TGTGCCAGCAGCTACGGACAGGGGGCGAGGAATTCACCCCTCCACTTT. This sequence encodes CASSYGQGARNSPLHF. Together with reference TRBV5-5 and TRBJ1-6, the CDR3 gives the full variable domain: DAGVTQSPTHLIKTRGQQVTLRCSPISGHKSVSWYQQVLGQGPQFIFQYYEKEERGRGNFPDRFSARQFPNYSSELNVNALLLGDSALYLCASSYGQGARNSPLHFGNGTRLTVT.

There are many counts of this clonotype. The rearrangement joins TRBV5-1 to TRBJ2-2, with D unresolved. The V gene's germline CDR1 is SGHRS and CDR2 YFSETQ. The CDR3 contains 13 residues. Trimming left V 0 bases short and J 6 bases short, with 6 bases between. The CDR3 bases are TGCGCCAGCAGCTTGGATGGGGCCGGGGAGCTGTTTTTT. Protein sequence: CASSLDGAGELFF.